Shown below are 7 T cell receptor beta chains from a single sample sequenced in a study of CD8+ T cells in alopecia areata. The pooled cutaneous lymph node cells were sorted using several markers (CD4, CD8alpha, NKG2D, NKG2ACE and others). The sequencing template was cDNA reverse transcribed from extracted RNA. Data came from immunoSEQ multiplex PCR; TCRdb stores just in-frame clones and leaves some out. The sample holds under 350,000 clones, and no clone turns up only once. Sample: CD4+ T cells sorted from a lymph node. The receptors originated from a C3H/HeJ mouse with alopecia areata. The MHC haplotype of this mouse line is H2-k.

This clone showed up just a few times. Germline and genes: mouse. The CDR3 DNA, read in part, is TGCACCTGCAGTGCAAGAGGACTGGGGGTAAACACCGGG. Translating it yields CTCSARGLGVNTG. The whole CDR3 reads CTCSARGLGVNTGQLYF. The gene calls are TRBV1 and TRBJ2-2; 10 bases are a match to TRBD2. The read terminates 4 residues ahead of where the CDR3 ends, so the germline J gene completes it. This CDR3 has 17 amino acids. With 2 bases clipped from V and 1 base from J, the junction kept 4 bases outside the gene matches. Germline CDR1 is NSQYPW and CDR2 is LRSPGD (reference sequence).

Notes on this clone: Genes here carry mouse names. The read ends 4 residues early relative to the CDR3; the germline J gene fills the gap. The chain employs TRBV5 and TRBJ2-5, with TRBD2 identical over 7 bases. Germline CDR1 is LGHNA and CDR2 is YNLKQL (reference sequence). The V segment lost 4 bases and the J segment 2 bases; nucleotides outside the gene matches: 6. The CDR3 covers 15 residues. Partial CDR3 DNA: TGTGCCAGCAGCCTCGACTGGGAGACCCAAGAC. This codes for CASSLDWETQD. The CDR3 reads in full as CASSLDWETQDTQYF.

This clone was counted only a few times. The gene names here belong to mouse. The observed sequence ends 4 residues before the CDR3 terminus, with the missing tail filled in from the germline J gene. The genes are TRBV19 and TRBJ2-1; tentative D call: TRBD2 (5 bases). Trimming shortened V by 6 bases and J by 2 bases, and 12 bases separated the two germline ends. Germline V gives CDR1 FNHDT, CDR2 SITEND (reference sequence). CDR3 length: 14 amino acids. CDR3 in amino acids: CASTPLVYYAEQFF. The CDR3 DNA, read in part, is TGTGCCAGCACCCCACTGGTCTACTATGCT.

This clone has only a few counts. Mouse gene names apply. The read ends 4 residues shy of where the CDR3 ends; the end is completed using the germline J gene. The chain uses TRBV19 and TRBJ2-2; a possible D gene is TRBD1 (6 bases). Deletions cut 4 bases from V and 0 bases from J, with 13 bases between. Germline values: CDR1 FNHDT, CDR2 SITEND (reference sequence). The CDR3 totals 16 residues. The CDR3: CASSSKGGANTGQLYF. CDR3 DNA, as far as it was read: TGTGCCAGCAGTTCCAAAGGGGGAGCAAACACCGGG.

About this clone itself: Germline and genes: mouse. The read ends 4 residues before the CDR3 terminus; that terminus is restored from the germline J gene. The chain joins TRBV5 to TRBJ1-1; D is possibly TRBD1 (5 bases). Germline CDR1 and CDR2: LGHNA and YNLKQL (reference sequence). The CDR3 length is 13 residues. The sequenced CDR3 bases are TGTGCCAGCAGCCAAGGAGGGGAAGGA. Residues: CASSQGGEG. The full CDR3 sequence reads CASSQGGEGEVFF.

This clone was detected a few times. Mouse gene names and germline throughout. The read falls 4 residues short of the CDR3 end, and the missing part is taken from the germline J gene. Other DNA sequences in the same sample also yield this CDR3. The chain combines TRBV5 with TRBJ2-3; 11 bases agree with TRBD2. The CDR3 sequence is 16 residues long. V gave up 4 bases and J gave up 0 bases; unmatched junction bases: 3. The germline V gene has CDR1 LGHNA and CDR2 YNLKQL (reference sequence). Partial CDR3 DNA: TGTGCCAGCAGCCCCAGACTGGGGGGGAGTGCAGAA. This codes for CASSPRLGGSAE. The complete CDR3 reads CASSPRLGGSAETLYF.

A few counts support this clone. Mouse names are used for the genes. The DNA read from the CDR3 is TGTGCCAGCAGTGATCCCCGGACAGGGAGCTCCTAT. It translates to CASSDPRTGSSY. In full, the CDR3 is CASSDPRTGSSYEQYF. The chain links TRBV13-3 to TRBJ2-7; 8 bases are a match to TRBD1. Read coverage stops 4 residues before the CDR3 terminus; the germline J gene supplies the remainder. The length of the CDR3 is 16 residues. Trimming took 1 base from V and 0 from J; bases not matched to a gene: 6. CDR1 NNHDY and CDR2 SYVADS come from the germline V gene.